This entry concerns a single TCR beta chain. This specimen belongs to a study of blood T cell repertoires in COVID-19. Study-wide context: Researchers got acute and convalescent COVID-19 samples from the United States, Italy and Spain. In each case, the material was cDNA or gDNA derived from T cells, B-cell-depleted T cells, or PBMCs.

Sequencing used immunoSEQ multiplex PCR; TCRdb keeps in-frame clones, though not all of them. This table holds about 220,000 clones, approximately 78% found once. There are 14 residues in the CDR3. Germline trimming cut 4 bases from V and 6 bases from J; bases unmatched to any gene: 5. The V gene's germline CDR1 is SGHRS and CDR2 YFSETQ. Seattle patient enrollment occurred during active infection, with longitudinal follow-up thereafter. The chain carries TRBV5-1 and TRBJ1-4, with 8 bases fitting TRBD1. The sequencing sample was made of peripheral blood. This sequence was found in an older woman with COVID-19, enrolled during active disease. The CDR3 protein is CASSEGQVYEKLFF. DNA for the CDR3: TGCGCCAGCAGCGAGGGACAGGTGTATGAAAAACTGTTTTTT.